This record covers a single T cell receptor (beta chain). Its antigen remains unknown. A multiplex PCR was run with 60 Vbeta primers and 13 Jbeta primers. TCRdb's table, derived via immunoSEQ multiplex PCR, lists solely in-frame clones and lacks some. There are 120,000 or so clones in the sample; approximately 80% occur only once, and 3.4% lies in the top ten. The source of the sample is a study of cytomegalovirus exposure and HLA in healthy donors. Regarding the study as a whole: According to the study, some 160 TCR beta chains were cytomegalovirus-associated. Most of the CMV-associated TCR beta chains (in a later analysis) appeared to be HLA-restricted.

Sequenced: PBMCs. The sequence came from a young man in good health and CMV-seronegative.

The CDR3 here is CASRPDRNEQFF. The CDR3 nucleotides are TGTGCCAGCAGACCCGACAGAAATGAGCAGTTCTTC. The chain links TRBV6-9 to TRBJ2-1, with TRBD1 as a possible D gene (5 bases). Germline assignment: CDR1 MNHGY and CDR2 SVAAGI. Trimming shortened V by 6 bases and J by 7 bases, and 10 bases separated the two germline ends. The CDR3 extends over 12 amino acids.